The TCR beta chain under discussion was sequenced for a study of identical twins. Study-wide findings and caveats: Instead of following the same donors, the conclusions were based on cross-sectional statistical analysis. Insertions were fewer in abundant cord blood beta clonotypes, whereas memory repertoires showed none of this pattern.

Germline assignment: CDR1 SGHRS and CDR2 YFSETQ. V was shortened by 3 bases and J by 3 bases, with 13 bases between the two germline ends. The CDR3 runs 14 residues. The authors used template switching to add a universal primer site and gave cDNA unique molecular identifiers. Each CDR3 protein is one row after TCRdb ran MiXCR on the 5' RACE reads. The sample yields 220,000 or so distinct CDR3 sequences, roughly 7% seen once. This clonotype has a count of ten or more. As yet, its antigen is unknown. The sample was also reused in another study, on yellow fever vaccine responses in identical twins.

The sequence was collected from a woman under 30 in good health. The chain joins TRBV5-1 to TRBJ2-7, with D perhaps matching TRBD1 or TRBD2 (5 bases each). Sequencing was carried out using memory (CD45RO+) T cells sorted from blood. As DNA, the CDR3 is TGCGCCAGCAGCTCCCGTGGGGACGGCTACGAGCAGTACTTC. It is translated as CASSSRGDGYEQYF.